These 22 T cell receptor beta chains share one sample of origin, sequenced in a study of vaccination and CD4 T cells after COVID-19. Treatment denoted: roughly 10-day PBMC culture with coronavirus spike peptide pools or control peptides (ViraFEST assay). The study sequenced cultured CD4+ T cell DNA using the Oncomine TCR Beta short-read assay. TCRdb fed the PCR reads into MiXCR, producing one record per CDR3 protein. Of about 12,000 distinct CDR3 sequences detected, 60% to 80% appear once; the ten largest clones hold around 10%. Antigens of these TCRs are unknown. Sequencing was done on a sample of CD4+ T cells from blood, cultured in vitro. These receptors were taken from a human donor who had recovered from COVID-19.

The gene calls are TRBV20-1 and TRBJ2-3; D is undetermined. CDR1 is DFQATT, CDR2 SNEGSKA, per germline (reference sequence). This CDR3 comprises 13 residues. The DNA for the CDR3 is TGCAACAGCAAGCGAGGTTTTCAAGATACGCAGTATTTT. Translation gives CNSKRGFQDTQYF.

This clonotype is labeled medium-sized (0.01 to 0.1%). The genes are TRBV20-1 and TRBJ1-2, with D perhaps matching TRBD1 (5 bases). The CDR3 has 13 residues. The V end lost 7 bases, the J end lost 4 bases, and 16 bases lay between the germline ends. Germline CDR1 reads DFQATT; CDR2 reads SNEGSKA (reference sequence). CDR3 bases: TGCAGTGTTAAGGGCAGGGAGGCCTATGGCTACACCTTC. Translation: CSVKGREAYGYTF.

CDR3 loop: CASSLVVGGRNSPLHF. Here the CDR3 DNA reads TGTGCCAGCAGCTTGGTAGTAGGGGGCAGGAATTCACCCCTCCACTTT. This rearrangement joins TRBV5-5 to TRBJ1-6; 7 bases agree with TRBD1. The germline V gene encodes CDR1 SGHKS and CDR2 YYEKEE (reference sequence). V gave up 0 bases and J gave up 7 bases; unmatched junction bases: 7. The CDR3 totals 16 residues.

The chain recombines TRBV11-2 with TRBJ1-2; D is unclear. Between the trimmed V and J ends, which lost 0 bases and 6 bases, there was a span of 8 bases. This CDR3 is built from 13 residues. CDR1 SGHAT and CDR2 FQNNGV come from the germline V gene. The CDR3 loop reads CASSLEAANGYTF. As DNA, the CDR3 is TGTGCCAGCAGCTTAGAGGCCGCTAATGGCTACACCTTC.

CDR3 bases: TGCAGTGCTTCTGACAGGGGGGTTTCTCAGCCCCAGCATTTT. This encodes CSASDRGVSQPQHF. This sequence joins TRBV20-1 and TRBJ1-5; 9 bases agree with TRBD1. The CDR3 loop spans 14 amino acids. Germline lookup yields CDR1 DFQATT and CDR2 SNEGSKA (reference sequence). With V trimmed by 5 bases and J by 6 bases, 8 bases remained unmatched.

V usage is TRBV7-9 and J usage is TRBJ2-7; D possibly corresponds to TRBD1 (6 bases). The germline V gene encodes CDR1 SEHNR and CDR2 FQNEAQ (reference sequence). The CDR3 is 11 amino acids. V lost 3 bases to trimming and J lost 12 bases, with 12 bases between them. The CDR3 sequence is CASSLRDKVYF. In DNA, the CDR3 is TGTGCCAGCAGCTTGAGGGACAAGGTGTACTTC. The full variable domain, in which reference TRBV7-9 and TRBJ2-7 provide the parts outside the CDR3, is DTGVSQNPRHKITKRGQNVTFRCDPISEHNRLYWYRQTLGQGPEFLTYFQNEAQLEKSRLLSDRFSAERPKGSFSTLEIQRTEQGDSAMYLCASSLRDKVYFGPGTRLTVT.

The gene calls are TRBV6-2 or TRBV6-3 and TRBJ1-2; D not certain. CDR1 is MNHEY, CDR2 SVGEGT, per germline. V lost 0 bases and J 6 bases, leaving 11 bases between the germline ends. The CDR3 is 14 amino acids. This CDR3 reads CASSYSTGSDGYTF. For the CDR3, the DNA is TGTGCCAGCAGTTACTCGACGGGCTCTGATGGCTACACCTTC.

The chain uses TRBV7-2 and TRBJ1-1; D uncertain. Per the germline V gene, CDR1 is SGHTA and CDR2 is FQGNSA. Trimming took 0 bases from V and 0 from J, leaving 5 bases between them. This CDR3 region has 14 residues. The CDR3 nucleotides are TGTGCCAGCAGCTTAGCCCCAGTGAACACTGAAGCTTTCTTT. Translation: CASSLAPVNTEAFF.

This clonotype was observed once. The CDR3 DNA reads as TGTGCCAGCAGCTTAGCACGACAGGGGTACACTGAAGCTTTCTTT. Protein product: CASSLARQGYTEAFF. The rearrangement joins TRBV7-9 to TRBJ1-1, with TRBD1 matching over 8 bases. Trimming removed 0 bases from V and 3 bases from J; junction bases left unmatched: 3. Germline CDR1 and CDR2: SEHNR and FQNEAQ (reference sequence). The CDR3 has 15 residues.

V and J are TRBV19 and TRBJ1-1, with D perhaps TRBD1 (5 bases). V lost 4 bases, J lost 1 base, and 16 bases lay in between. CDR1 LNHDA and CDR2 SQIVND come from the germline V gene (reference sequence). CDR3 length equals 16 residues. The CDR3 DNA reads as TGTGCCAGTAGTAGGAAACCAGGGTCGGGGAACACTGAAGCTTTCTTT. Its translation is CASSRKPGSGNTEAFF. The full variable domain, rest sourced from reference TRBV19 and TRBJ1-1, is DGGITQSPKYLFRKEGQNVTLSCEQNLNHDAMYWYRQDPGQGLRLIYYSQIVNDFQKGDIAEGYSVSREKKESFPLTVTSAQKNPTAFYLCASSRKPGSGNTEAFFGQGTRLTVV.

This clonotype has more than one count but fewer than ten. The gene calls are TRBV20-1 and TRBJ1-5, with 8 positions matching TRBD1. With 5 bases clipped from V and 7 bases from J, the junction kept 4 bases outside the gene matches. There are 12 residues in the CDR3. Germline loops: CDR1 DFQATT, CDR2 SNEGSKA (reference sequence). The CDR3 nucleotides are TGCAGTGCTCCAGGGGGCGACCAGCCCCAGCATTTT. It codes for CSAPGGDQPQHF.

The V call is TRBV19, the J call TRBJ2-5; 7 nucleotides align to TRBD1. V lost 4 bases, J lost 0 bases, and 8 bases stayed unmatched. The CDR3 spans 16 residues. Per germline, CDR1 LNHDA and CDR2 SQIVND (reference sequence). The CDR3 bases are TGTGCCAGTAGTAGGATGACAGGGACATACCAAGAGACCCAGTACTTC. Its translation: CASSRMTGTYQETQYF.

The V call is TRBV7-2, the J call TRBJ2-2; no reliable D call. The germline V gene encodes CDR1 SGHTA and CDR2 FQGNSA. The CDR3 loop spans 15 amino acids. V lost 3 bases and J 6 bases, leaving 14 bases between the germline ends. The CDR3 nucleotides read TGTGCCAGCAGCTTCCTGCTACTCGGTCCCGGGGAGCTGTTTTTT. Amino acids: CASSFLLLGPGELFF.

The rearrangement uses TRBV20-1 and TRBJ2-2; 9 nucleotides align to TRBD2. The J segment lost 4 bases and the V segment lost 3 bases, leaving 6 bases of the junction unmatched. Germline CDR1 DFQATT, CDR2 SNEGSKA (reference sequence). This CDR3 has 15 residues. The CDR3, as DNA: TGCAGTGCTAGTGGTCTAGCGGGACCCACCGGGGAGCTGTTTTTT. Residues: CSASGLAGPTGELFF.

This chain connects TRBV19 to TRBJ1-5, with a tentative D call TRBD1 (6 bases). The CDR3 spans 14 residues. Germline CDR1 LNHDA, CDR2 SQIVND (reference sequence). The germline V and J ends were trimmed by 6 bases and 8 bases, with 17 bases remaining between them. The CDR3 DNA reads as TGTGCCAGTAGCACCGGGACAATAAAGAAGCCCCAGCATTTT. This codes for CASSTGTIKKPQHF.

This clonotype has only one observation. V usage is TRBV28 and J usage is TRBJ1-1; TRBD1 aligns across 7 bases. With V trimmed by 2 bases and J by 4 bases, 7 bases remained unmatched. This CDR3 spans 15 amino acids. Germline values: CDR1 MDHEN, CDR2 SYDVKM. The CDR3 nucleotides read TGTGCCAGCAGTTTAGTTGGCAGGGGGTTCACTGAAGCTTTCTTT. Translated: CASSLVGRGFTEAFF.

V is TRBV7-2 and J is TRBJ1-4; TRBD1 aligns across 7 bases. CDR3 length equals 15 residues. Germline CDR1 reads SGHTA; CDR2 reads FQGNSA. With V trimmed by 4 bases and J by 7 bases, 9 bases remained unmatched. The CDR3 nucleotides are TGTGCCAGCAGCTCACAAGGGGGCCTCCGTGAAAAACTGTTTTTT. This sequence encodes CASSSQGGLREKLFF.

J is TRBJ1-6 and V is TRBV7-2; D gene unclear. The germline V gene encodes CDR1 SGHTA and CDR2 FQGNSA. This CDR3 spans 13 amino acids. Trimming pared 1 base from V and 14 bases from J, leaving 12 bases between. The CDR3 DNA follows: TGTGCCAGCAGCTTAGGAGATCGACCATCCCTCCACTTT. Its protein is CASSLGDRPSLHF.

This chain connects TRBV27 to TRBJ2-1; no reliable D call. The V and J ends lost 3 bases and 8 bases respectively, with 5 bases between them. Germline CDR1 MNHEY, CDR2 SMNVEV (reference sequence). The CDR3 spans 11 residues. CDR3 coding DNA: TGTGCCAGCAGTTTGGGATATGAGCAGTTCTTC. The encoded protein is CASSLGYEQFF.

The rearrangement joins TRBV7-2 to TRBJ1-5; 11 positions match TRBD1. The CDR3 has 16 amino acids. Trimming removed 2 bases from V and 6 bases from J; junction bases left unmatched: 6. The germline gives CDR1 SGHTA, CDR2 FQGNSA. The DNA for the CDR3 is TGTGCCAGCAGCTTAATGAGGACAGGGGGCCGTCAGCCCCAGCATTTT. Encoded protein: CASSLMRTGGRQPQHF.

This sequence joins TRBV20-1 and TRBJ2-1, with D tentatively TRBD1 (6 bases). The CDR3 runs to 16 residues. The germline gives CDR1 DFQATT, CDR2 SNEGSKA (reference sequence). Deletions cut 3 bases from V and 4 bases from J, with 19 bases between. CDR3 in DNA: TGCAGTGCTAGCGGTTCAGGGGCCCCGCCATACAATGAGCAGTTCTTC. This encodes CSASGSGAPPYNEQFF.

The chain links TRBV18 to TRBJ2-3, with 8 bases aligning to TRBD2. Looked up from germline, CDR1 is KGHSH and CDR2 is LQKENI. The CDR3 spans 18 residues. J lost 0 bases, V lost 2 bases, and 10 bases had no gene match. CDR3 coding DNA: TGTGCCAGCTCACCAAGATCCACTAGCGGAGCTAGCACAGATACGCAGTATTTT. Translation gives CASSPRSTSGASTDTQYF.